These 28 T cell receptor beta chains share one sample of origin, sequenced in a study of Ad26.COV2.S vaccination and SARS-CoV-2 variants. The data were produced by immunoSEQ multiplex PCR, yet TCRdb's version contains in-frame clones alone and is incomplete. The sample yields roughly 400,000 clones, about 90% seen once. This sample's treatment: 15 to 20 received Ad26.COV2.S at low or high dose, single or two shots; about five received placebo; per-sample allocation not given. Day 63 after the first injection of vaccine or placebo was the sampling time. The sample in question was peripheral blood, obtained in a trial of Ad26.COV2.S vaccine versus placebo. The source of these receptors is a person between 18 and 60 years old who received the Ad26.COV2.S COVID-19 vaccine or a placebo.

This chain connects TRBV6-2 or TRBV6-3 to TRBJ1-3, with 8 bases identical to TRBD1. From germline, CDR1 is MNHEY and CDR2 SVGEGT. V gave up 2 bases and J gave up 2 bases; unmatched junction bases: 8. CDR3 length: 17 residues. CDR3 bases: TGTGCCAGCAGTTACCGGTCAAGGACAGGGCCTGGAAACACCATATATTTT. Its translation: CASSYRSRTGPGNTIYF.

The J gene is TRBJ1-5, the V gene TRBV29-1; D gene unclear. Germline V gene data show CDR1 as SQVTM and CDR2 as ANQGSEA. Between the trimmed V and J ends, which lost 5 bases and 5 bases, there was a span of 7 bases. This CDR3 region has 11 residues. CDR3 sequence reads: CSVNGDQPQHF. For the CDR3, the DNA is TGCAGCGTTAATGGGGATCAGCCCCAGCATTTT.

Written as DNA, the CDR3 is TGTGCCAGCAGTTTCTTGGGGGACCAGCCCCAGCATTTT. Translated: CASSFLGDQPQHF. V usage is TRBV12-3 or TRBV12-4 and J usage is TRBJ1-5; D is perhaps TRBD1 (5 bases). Trimming pared 3 bases from V and 7 bases from J, leaving 10 bases between. The CDR3 is 13 amino acids.

The chain employs TRBV12-3 or TRBV12-4 and TRBJ2-7; D gene unclear. This CDR3 region has 13 residues. Trimming shortened V by 5 bases and J by 2 bases, and 10 bases separated the two germline ends. CDR3 nucleotides: TGTGCCAGCAGTCTGGGTAGCCCCTACGAGCAGTACTTC. It specifies CASSLGSPYEQYF.

V and J are TRBV29-1 and TRBJ2-2; the D is unclear. V was clipped by 3 bases and J by 2 bases, with 7 bases between them. Germline V lookup: CDR1 SQVTM, CDR2 ANQGSEA. The CDR3 totals 13 residues. The CDR3 DNA reads TGCAGCGTTGACGGGCAAAACACCGGGGAGCTGTTTTTT. Its translation: CSVDGQNTGELFF.

The table lists this clone with a count of one. This rearrangement joins TRBV29-1 to TRBJ2-7; D is ambiguous. The CDR3 totals 12 residues. The ends were cut back, 5 bases at V and 2 bases at J, with 10 bases in the middle. CDR1 is SQVTM and CDR2 is ANQGSEA in the germline V gene. CDR3: CSVLTGTYEQYF. The CDR3 DNA is TGCAGCGTTCTGACGGGTACCTACGAGCAGTACTTC.

The genes are TRBV9 and TRBJ2-5; D possibly corresponds to TRBD1 (5 bases). The CDR3 is 13 residues long. The germline V gene encodes CDR1 SGDLS and CDR2 YYNGEE. Trimming shortened V by 0 bases and J by 7 bases, and 10 bases separated the two germline ends. CDR3 sequence (DNA): TGTGCCAGCAGCGTAGAGGGGTACGGGACCCAGTACTTC. The encoded protein is CASSVEGYGTQYF.

This CDR3 is CASSFRDRPYGYTF. CDR3 bases: TGTGCCAGCAGCTTTAGGGACAGGCCCTATGGCTACACCTTC. The rearrangement links TRBV5-4 to TRBJ1-2, with 8 bases that match TRBD1. The CDR3 is 14 amino acids. The V and J ends lost 2 bases and 4 bases, in that order; junction bases with no gene match: 4. Germline CDR1 and CDR2: SGHNT and YYREEE (reference sequence).

The chain combines TRBV27 with TRBJ1-2, with D unresolved. The CDR3 runs 13 residues. The V and J ends lost 2 bases and 1 base respectively, with 5 bases between them. Per germline, CDR1 MNHEY and CDR2 SMNVEV (reference sequence). In DNA form, the CDR3 reads TGTGCCAGCAGTTTAACGGGTAACTATGGCTACACCTTC. Protein product: CASSLTGNYGYTF.

This chain uses TRBV10-3 with TRBJ2-5, with 8 bases identical to TRBD2. V gave up 2 bases and J gave up 5 bases; unmatched junction bases: 7. The CDR3 sequence is 15 residues long. Germline V gene lookup returns CDR1 ENHRY and CDR2 SYGVKD. CDR3 in DNA: TGTGCCATCAGTGAGAGGGCGGCGGGAGGTGAGACCCAGTACTTC. Amino acid sequence: CAISERAAGGETQYF.

V is TRBV7-2 and J is TRBJ2-6; TRBD1 might be the D (5 bases). Trimming took 3 bases from V and 1 from J, leaving 7 bases between them. The V gene's germline CDR1 is SGHTA and CDR2 FQGNSA. There are 15 residues in the CDR3. CDR3 sequence reads: CASSFSGSGANVLTF. In DNA form, the CDR3 reads TGTGCCAGCAGCTTTTCAGGGTCTGGGGCCAACGTCCTGACTTTC.

This clone showed up just once. V and J are TRBV6-5 and TRBJ1-2; D remains unclear. Germline loops: CDR1 MNHEY, CDR2 SVGAGI. The CDR3 is 13 residues long. Between the trimmed V and J ends, which lost 4 bases and 4 bases, there was a span of 10 bases. The CDR3, as DNA: TGTGCCAGCAGTTCCTTGGAGAGCTATGGCTACACCTTC. As protein: CASSSLESYGYTF.

The table lists this clone with a few counts. The CDR3 region is CASSQGTFMSEQYF. The CDR3 DNA sequence: TGTGCCAGCAGCCAAGGTACTTTCATGAGCGAGCAGTACTTC. The genes are TRBV3-1 (or the pseudogene TRBV3-2) and TRBJ2-7; no clear D gene. The germline V gene encodes CDR1 LGHDT and CDR2 YNNKEL (reference sequence). V was pared by 1 base and J by 6 bases, with 13 bases between. The CDR3 runs to 14 residues.

The chain has TRBV14 and TRBJ2-1; 9 bases line up with TRBD1. Trimming removed 0 bases from V and 2 bases from J; junction bases left unmatched: 2. Germline V gene lookup returns CDR1 SGHDN and CDR2 FVKESK. The CDR3 is made up of 16 amino acids. The CDR3 loop is CASSQERDRAYNEQFF. The CDR3 DNA reads TGTGCCAGCAGCCAAGAGAGGGACAGGGCCTACAATGAGCAGTTCTTC.

This CDR3 is CASSLRRSPKEQYF. The CDR3 DNA sequence: TGTGCCAGCAGCTTACGGCGAAGCCCGAAGGAGCAGTACTTC. This chain links TRBV11-2 with TRBJ2-7, with no clear D. Trimming removed 2 bases from V and 7 bases from J, with 15 bases in between. Germline-derived CDR1 and CDR2 are SGHAT and FQNNGV. This CDR3 is 14 amino acids long.

The genes are TRBV6-2 or TRBV6-3 and TRBJ1-2, with D possibly TRBD1 on 6 matching bases. CDR1 and CDR2 from the germline V gene are MNHEY and SVGEGT. The germline V and J ends were trimmed by 2 bases and 2 bases, with 9 bases remaining between them. The CDR3 is made up of 14 amino acids. The CDR3 DNA reads TGTGCCAGCAGTTACACCGGGACAAACTATGGCTACACCTTC. Protein sequence: CASSYTGTNYGYTF.

The rearrangement joins TRBV7-6 to TRBJ2-2; tentative D call: TRBD1 (5 bases). V was shortened by 2 bases and J by 6 bases, with 13 bases between the two germline ends. This CDR3 region has 15 residues. From germline, CDR1 is SGHVS and CDR2 FNYEAQ. The CDR3 region has the DNA TGTGCCAGCAGCTTAAGGGCCTTAGGGGCCGGGGAGCTGTTTTTT. This sequence encodes CASSLRALGAGELFF.

A single count supports this clone. The chain has TRBV27 and TRBJ1-4, with 8 positions matching TRBD1. The CDR3 runs 15 residues. Unmatched junction bases numbered 4, after V lost 5 bases and J lost 2 bases. Looked up from germline, CDR1 is MNHEY and CDR2 is SMNVEV (reference sequence). CDR3: CASSPNRGTNEKLFF. CDR3 sequence (DNA): TGTGCCAGCAGTCCTAACAGGGGGACTAATGAAAAACTGTTTTTT.

The V and J genes are TRBV19 and TRBJ2-1; 10 nucleotides align to TRBD1. CDR1 is LNHDA, CDR2 SQIVND, per germline (reference sequence). J lost 5 bases, V lost 3 bases, and 4 bases had no gene match. This CDR3 is 15 amino acids long. This CDR3 reads CASSIRTGGHNEQFF. The CDR3 DNA sequence: TGTGCCAGTAGTATCCGGACAGGGGGACACAATGAGCAGTTCTTC. Variable domain in full (rest from reference TRBV19 and TRBJ2-1): DGGITQSPKYLFRKEGQNVTLSCEQNLNHDAMYWYRQDPGQGLRLIYYSQIVNDFQKGDIAEGYSVSREKKESFPLTVTSAQKNPTAFYLCASSIRTGGHNEQFFGPGTRLTVL.

V is TRBV5-1 and J is TRBJ2-3; D gene ambiguous. Looked up from germline, CDR1 is SGHRS and CDR2 is YFSETQ. The CDR3 contains 14 residues. V lost 3 bases to trimming and J lost 0 bases, with 8 bases between them. The CDR3 loop is CASSSAASTDTQYF. In nucleotides, the CDR3 is TGCGCCAGCAGCTCCGCCGCTAGCACAGATACGCAGTATTTT. Combining the CDR3 with reference TRBV5-1 and TRBJ2-3 gives the whole variable domain KAGVTQTPRYLIKTRGQQVTLSCSPISGHRSVSWYQQTPGQGLQFLFEYFSETQRNKGNFPGRFSGRQFSNSRSEMNVSTLELGDSALYLCASSSAASTDTQYFGPGTRLTVL.

This clone was seen a handful of times. This chain connects TRBV19 to TRBJ2-5; 9 bases line up with TRBD2. V dropped 1 base and J dropped 5; count of bases not matched to a gene: 5. Germline assignment: CDR1 LNHDA and CDR2 SQIVND (reference sequence). The CDR3 totals 15 residues. The CDR3 sequence is CASSIGSGSSETQYF. The CDR3 nucleotides read TGTGCCAGTAGTATAGGTAGCGGGAGTAGCGAGACCCAGTACTTC.

This chain uses TRBV7-3 with TRBJ2-6; 7 nucleotides match TRBD1. The germline CDR1 and CDR2 sequences are SGHTA and FQGTGA. The CDR3 runs 16 residues. After removal of 4 bases from V and 0 bases from J, the junction contained 3 bases not matched to a gene. The CDR3 nucleotides are TGTGCCAGCAGCTCTACAGGGGCCTCTGGGGCCAACGTCCTGACTTTC. As protein: CASSSTGASGANVLTF.

The CDR3 DNA reads as TGTGCCAGCAGTTTAAGGTCTCCGGGAGTCCGGAACGAGCAGTACTTC. Translation gives CASSLRSPGVRNEQYF. The chain combines TRBV27 with TRBJ2-7; D may be TRBD2 (6 bases). Germline V lookup: CDR1 MNHEY, CDR2 SMNVEV (reference sequence). This CDR3 comprises 16 residues. The ends were cut back, 2 bases at V and 5 bases at J, with 19 bases in the middle.

The sample holds one count of this clone. V and J are TRBV4-2 and TRBJ2-1; 10 bases are shared with TRBD2. The germline gives CDR1 LGHNA, CDR2 YNFKEQ. The CDR3 covers 16 residues. J gave up 7 bases and V 4 bases, and 10 bases lay outside the gene matches. CDR3 in amino acids: CASSRDLAGDWNEQFF. The DNA of the CDR3 is TGTGCCAGCAGCCGCGACCTAGCGGGAGATTGGAATGAGCAGTTCTTC.

The gene calls are TRBV4-1 and TRBJ2-5; no reliable D call. The length of the CDR3 is 16 residues. Trimming left V 0 bases short and J 0 bases short, with 11 bases between. Germline V gene lookup returns CDR1 MGHRA and CDR2 YSYEKL. The CDR3 loop reads CASSQDPGRDQETQYF. CDR3 DNA sequence: TGCGCCAGCAGCCAAGACCCCGGACGGGACCAAGAGACCCAGTACTTC.

The chain links TRBV5-1 to TRBJ1-1; D might be TRBD1 (5 bases). In germline, CDR1 is SGHRS, CDR2 YFSETQ. The CDR3 loop spans 13 amino acids. Trimming cost V 4 bases and J 8 bases, with 15 bases left between them. CDR3 region: CASSLGAGSEAFF. The CDR3 DNA reads TGCGCCAGCAGCCTTGGAGCAGGGAGCGAAGCTTTCTTT. Full variable domain (missing parts from reference TRBV5-1 and TRBJ1-1): KAGVTQTPRYLIKTRGQQVTLSCSPISGHRSVSWYQQTPGQGLQFLFEYFSETQRNKGNFPGRFSGRQFSNSRSEMNVSTLELGDSALYLCASSLGAGSEAFFGQGTRLTVV.

The chain couples TRBV29-1 to TRBJ2-1, with D maybe TRBD1 (6 bases). This CDR3 comprises 14 residues. Trimming took off 1 base at V and 8 bases at J, with 15 bases between the two ends. Germline assignment: CDR1 SQVTM and CDR2 ANQGSEA. CDR3 sequence: CSVEASGRGDEQFF. CDR3 nucleotide sequence: TGCAGCGTTGAAGCCAGTGGCAGGGGCGATGAGCAGTTCTTC.

This clone was recorded once. Germline and junction disagree at one end, which may indicate a read error. The chain carries TRBV4-1 and TRBJ1-4; TRBD1 matches at 8 bases. This CDR3 contains 13 residues. Germline V lookup: CDR1 MGHRA, CDR2 YSYEKL. The CDR3 nucleotides read TGCGCCAGCAGCCAAGAGGACAGGGAAAGACTGTTTTTT. It yields the protein CASSQEDRERLFF.